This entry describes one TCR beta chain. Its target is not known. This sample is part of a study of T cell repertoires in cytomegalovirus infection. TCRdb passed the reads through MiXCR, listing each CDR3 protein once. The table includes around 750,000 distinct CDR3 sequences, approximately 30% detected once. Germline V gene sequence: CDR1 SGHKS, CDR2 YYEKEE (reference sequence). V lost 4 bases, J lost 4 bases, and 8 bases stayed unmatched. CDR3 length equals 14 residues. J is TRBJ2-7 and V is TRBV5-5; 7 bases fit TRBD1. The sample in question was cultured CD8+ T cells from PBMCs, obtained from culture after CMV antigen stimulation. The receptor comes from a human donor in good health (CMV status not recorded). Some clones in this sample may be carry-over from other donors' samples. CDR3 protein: CASSLGTARYEQYV. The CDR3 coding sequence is TGTGCCAGCAGCCTAGGGACAGCTAGGTACGAGCAGTACGTC.